A selection of T cell receptor beta chains follows, all from one sample in a study of cytomegalovirus exposure and HLA in healthy donors. The assay was immunoSEQ multiplex PCR, and TCRdb's table has in-frame clones only and misses some. The sample shows some 150,000 clones, 82% of them seen only once. Sequencing input: PBMCs. The receptors come from a male donor in good health and CMV-seronegative. Both conserved end residues are part of each CDR3. D genes are given only for firm matches. Some rows mark clone size as missing; the rest say once, few, many or name a class of expanded clone.

len,abundance,j_gene,d_gene,v_gene,CDR3nt,CDR3aa
15,-,TRBJ1-5,TRBD1,TRBV6-5,TGTGCCAGCAGTTTCGGGACAGGGAAAAATCAGCCCCAGCATTTT,CASSFGTGKNQPQHF
16,once,TRBJ1-4,TRBD1,TRBV18,TGTGCCAGCTCACCAATGAGCCGGGACAGCTTTGAAAAACTGTTTTTT,CASSPMSRDSFEKLFF
14,-,TRBJ1-5,-,TRBV10-1,TGCGCCAGCAGTGAGAAACAGGGCGATCAGCCCCAGCATTTT,CASSEKQGDQPQHF
14,-,TRBJ2-3,TRBD1,TRBV10-3,TGTGCCATCGTTGGGGACAGTAGCACAGATACGCAGTATTTT,CAIVGDSSTDTQYF
15,-,TRBJ1-2,-,TRBV5-1,TGCGCCAGCAGCTTGGCCGGGGGAAAGGACTATGGCTACACCTTC,CASSLAGGKDYGYTF
13,-,TRBJ1-2,-,TRBV6-4,TGTGCCAGCAGTGACAGAGGGATCGGTGGCTACACCTTC,CASSDRGIGGYTF
15,few,TRBJ2-2,TRBD2,TRBV6-6,TGTGCCAACGGGGCTAGCGGGGTGGGGGCCGGGGAGCTGTTTTTT,CANGASGVGAGELFF
14,-,TRBJ2-5,-,TRBV7-2,TGTGCCAGCAGCTTAGAACAGATCCAAGAGACCCAGTACTTC,CASSLEQIQETQYF
15,few,TRBJ2-7,-,TRBV7-9,TGTGCCAGCAGCTTAGCGTTGGGCCTCTCCTACGAGCAGTACTTC,CASSLALGLSYEQYF
14,-,TRBJ1-1,-,TRBV6-6,TGTGCCAGTTTTCCTCGGGGGAGGGACACTGAAGCTTTCTTT,CASFPRGRDTEAFF
14,-,TRBJ1-4,-,TRBV19,TGTGCCAGTAGTATAACCACAGGGCGTGAAAAACTGTTTTTT,CASSITTGREKLFF
15,-,TRBJ2-1,TRBD1,TRBV19,TGTGCCAGTAGTGGCGACAGGGCGGGTGGCAATGAGCAGTTCTTC,CASSGDRAGGNEQFF
12,once,TRBJ2-5,-,TRBV7-9,TGTGCCAGCAGCTCCCACAGGGAAGGGCAGTACTTC,CASSSHREGQYF
11,few,TRBJ1-2,-,TRBV5-6,TGTGCCAGCAGCGCCAGGGCTGGCTACACCTTC,CASSARAGYTF
15,-,TRBJ2-2,TRBD2,TRBV5-4,TGTGCCAGCAGATCGGGACTAGCGAACACCGGGGAGCTGTTTTTT,CASRSGLANTGELFF
16,-,TRBJ1-5,TRBD1,TRBV9,TGTGCCAGCAGTGATCGACAGGGGATGCGCAATCAGCCCCAGCATTTT,CASSDRQGMRNQPQHF
13,-,TRBJ2-7,-,TRBV6-5,TGTGCCAGCAGTCACCAGGCCTCCTACGAGCAGTACTTC,CASSHQASYEQYF
15,-,TRBJ2-7,TRBD1,TRBV5-5,TGTGCCAGCAGCTGGGGGGACAGGGAATTTAGCGAGCAGTACTTC,CASSWGDREFSEQYF